What follows are 32 T cell receptor beta chains derived from one specimen sequenced in a study of cytomegalovirus exposure and HLA in healthy donors. Profiling relied on immunoSEQ multiplex PCR, and the TCRdb table lists in-frame clones only, not all of them. Of 150,000 or so clones in the sample, roughly nine tenths are singletons; the top ten hold 1.2%. Sequenced: PBMCs. The receptors were sampled from a woman aged 18-30 years in good health and CMV-seronegative.

The count of this clone is one. The J gene is TRBJ2-1, the V gene TRBV5-4; 8 bases are a match to TRBD2. The V gene's germline CDR1 is SGHNT and CDR2 YYREEE (reference sequence). The J segment lost 4 bases and the V segment lost 0 bases, leaving 6 bases of the junction unmatched. The CDR3 length is 16 residues. CDR3: CASSLAGERGYNEQFF. DNA of the CDR3: TGTGCCAGCAGCTTGGCCGGGGAGCGGGGGTACAATGAGCAGTTCTTC. The full variable domain, rest sourced from reference TRBV5-4 and TRBJ2-1, is ETGVTQSPTHLIKTRGQQVTLRCSSQSGHNTVSWYQQALGQGPQFIFQYYREEENGRGNFPPRFSGLQFPNYSSELNVNALELDDSALYLCASSLAGERGYNEQFFGPGTRLTVL.

This clone was seen a few times. The chain has TRBV13 and TRBJ1-2; 7 positions agree with TRBD1. J was trimmed by 6 bases and V by 2 bases; bases with no gene match: 6. Looked up from germline, CDR1 is PRHDT and CDR2 is FYEKMQ (reference sequence). The CDR3 totals 14 residues. CDR3 DNA sequence: TGTGCCAGCAGCTTAAGACAGGGAGAGAATGGCTACACCTTC. Translation: CASSLRQGENGYTF. Complete variable domain (other parts from reference TRBV13 and TRBJ1-2): AAGVIQSPRHLIKEKRETATLKCYPIPRHDTVYWYQQGPGQDPQFLISFYEKMQSDKGSIPDRFSAQQFSDYHSELNMSSLELGDSALYFCASSLRQGENGYTFGSGTRLTVV.

This rearrangement joins TRBV9 to TRBJ2-1; 9 nucleotides agree with TRBD1. Germline CDR1 and CDR2: SGDLS and YYNGEE. V was clipped by 0 bases and J by 8 bases; unmatched bases: 6. This CDR3 is built from 15 residues. CDR3 residues: CASSVVTGGRDEQFF. In DNA form, the CDR3 reads TGTGCCAGCAGCGTAGTTACAGGGGGCCGAGATGAGCAGTTCTTC.

V gene TRBV2 combines with J gene TRBJ1-2, with 9 nucleotides matching TRBD1. Germline V CDR1 and CDR2: SNHLY, FYNNEI. Unmatched junction bases numbered 7, after V lost 6 bases and J lost 5 bases. This CDR3 region has 14 residues. The CDR3 spells CASSRTGDGYGYTF. The CDR3 nucleotides are TGTGCCAGCAGCCGGACAGGGGATGGTTATGGCTACACCTTC.

The chain couples TRBV15 to TRBJ2-6; D gene ambiguous. The CDR3 sequence is 17 residues long. The V gene's germline CDR1 is LNHNV and CDR2 YYDKDF (reference sequence). Between the trimmed V and J ends, which lost 0 bases and 0 bases, there was a span of 9 bases. CDR3 sequence reads: CATSRDGQSSGANVLTF. As DNA, the CDR3 is TGTGCCACCAGCAGAGATGGGCAGAGCTCTGGGGCCAACGTCCTGACTTTC.

This chain joins TRBV6-1 and TRBJ1-6; 8 bases match TRBD1. Germline V CDR1 and CDR2: MNHNS, SASEGT. The CDR3 sequence is 15 residues long. The ends lost 6 bases at V and 9 bases at J; junction bases unmatched: 10. This CDR3 is CASRDPDRASSPLHF. Written as DNA, the CDR3 is TGTGCCAGCAGGGACCCGGACAGGGCATCTTCACCCCTCCACTTT.

J is TRBJ2-7 and V is TRBV5-1; 9 nucleotides line up with TRBD1. The CDR3 spans 18 residues. Germline V gene sequence: CDR1 SGHRS, CDR2 YFSETQ. V lost 3 bases and J lost 3; bases outside the gene matches: 16. Written as DNA, the CDR3 is TGCGCCAGCAGCTACGACAGGGGGGTCTTCTTCGGGTACTACGAGCAGTACTTC. It translates to CASSYDRGVFFGYYEQYF.

This chain joins TRBV19 and TRBJ1-5; no clear D. V lost 7 bases and J 0 bases, leaving 13 bases between the germline ends. This CDR3 spans 15 amino acids. Germline CDR1 LNHDA, CDR2 SQIVND (reference sequence). The CDR3 nucleotides are TGTGCCAGTACCGCAATCTACGGTAGCAATCAGCCCCAGCATTTT. Amino acids: CASTAIYGSNQPQHF. The whole variable domain, remainder taken from reference TRBV19 and TRBJ1-5, is DGGITQSPKYLFRKEGQNVTLSCEQNLNHDAMYWYRQDPGQGLRLIYYSQIVNDFQKGDIAEGYSVSREKKESFPLTVTSAQKNPTAFYLCASTAIYGSNQPQHFGDGTRLSIL.

V is TRBV2 and J is TRBJ2-5; 9 bases align to TRBD2. V trimming: 7 bases; J trimming: 0 bases; junction bases outside the gene matches: 9. The CDR3 is 16 amino acids. The germline gives CDR1 SNHLY, CDR2 FYNNEI. CDR3 bases: TGTGCCAGCACCAAAGGTCTAGCGGGGTACCAAGAGACCCAGTACTTC. Its protein is CASTKGLAGYQETQYF.

This clone is a singleton in its sample. The rearrangement joins TRBV7-9 to TRBJ2-1; D perhaps matches TRBD1 (6 bases). CDR1 is SEHNR, CDR2 FQNEAQ, per germline (reference sequence). This CDR3 is 15 amino acids long. Trimming took off 5 bases at V and 7 bases at J, with 18 bases between the two ends. The CDR3, as DNA: TGTGCCAGCAGCCGGACGACACAGGGTTTTAATGAGCAGTTCTTC. Its protein is CASSRTTQGFNEQFF.

The J gene is TRBJ2-1, the V gene TRBV11-3, with a possible D match to TRBD1 (7 bases). The CDR3 is 14 residues long. The germline V gene has CDR1 SGHNT and CDR2 YENEEA. V was cut by 5 bases and J by 3 bases, with 11 bases left in between. Here the CDR3 reads CASSGGGGYNEQFF. CDR3 coding DNA: TGTGCCAGCAGCGGAGGGGGCGGCTACAATGAGCAGTTCTTC.

The V call is TRBV25-1, the J call TRBJ1-4; 10 bases agree with TRBD1. Germline loops: CDR1 MGHDK, CDR2 SYGVNS. The CDR3 has 14 residues. V shed 5 bases, J shed 4 bases, and the junction held 1 base outside the gene matches. The chain's CDR3 is CASSRTGGNEKLFF. The DNA for the CDR3 is TGTGCCAGCAGTAGGACAGGGGGTAATGAAAAACTGTTTTTT.

The chain carries TRBV9 and TRBJ1-5; D unresolved. V was trimmed by 0 bases and J by 1 base, leaving 5 bases between them. Germline V gene sequence: CDR1 SGDLS, CDR2 YYNGEE. The CDR3 consists of 14 residues. CDR3 DNA: TGTGCCAGCAGCGTAGGAGGGAGCAATCAGCCCCAGCATTTT. The encoded protein is CASSVGGSNQPQHF.

V gene TRBV5-1 combines with J gene TRBJ2-5; TRBD1 aligns across 10 bases. The CDR3 is made up of 14 amino acids. V was clipped by 3 bases and J by 5 bases; unmatched bases: 4. CDR1 SGHRS and CDR2 YFSETQ come from the germline V gene. The CDR3 DNA reads as TGCGCCAGCAGCTCCGGGACAGGGGTGGAGACCCAGTACTTC. Protein sequence: CASSSGTGVETQYF.

The genes are TRBV5-4 and TRBJ1-1, with 8 bases aligning to TRBD1. The V and J ends lost 5 bases and 10 bases, in that order; junction bases with no gene match: 16. CDR3 length: 15 residues. The germline V gene encodes CDR1 SGHNT and CDR2 YYREEE (reference sequence). CDR3 in amino acids: CASRPDRGRIYRAFF. The CDR3 DNA is TGTGCCAGCAGGCCTGACAGGGGAAGAATTTACCGAGCTTTCTTT. Looking up the rest from reference TRBV5-4 and TRBJ1-1 gives the full variable domain: ETGVTQSPTHLIKTRGQQVTLRCSSQSGHNTVSWYQQALGQGPQFIFQYYREEENGRGNFPPRFSGLQFPNYSSELNVNALELDDSALYLCASRPDRGRIYRAFFGQGTRLTVV.

This clone was observed a single time. The chain joins TRBV4-2 to TRBJ1-1, with 7 bases that match TRBD1. CDR1 is LGHNA and CDR2 is YNFKEQ in the germline V gene. The CDR3 is made up of 14 amino acids. V was clipped by 3 bases and J by 4 bases; unmatched bases: 5. The CDR3 spells CASSQGQIVTEAFF. CDR3 sequence (DNA): TGTGCCAGCAGCCAGGGACAGATAGTCACTGAAGCTTTCTTT.

This rearrangement joins TRBV29-1 to TRBJ1-1, with D possibly TRBD1 on 5 matching bases. Germline V CDR1 and CDR2: SQVTM, ANQGSEA. This CDR3 contains 12 residues. V dropped 1 base and J dropped 6 bases, with 9 bases sitting between them. The CDR3 DNA reads TGCAGCGTTGAAGCAGGGTTCGCTGAAGCTTTCTTT. This gives the protein CSVEAGFAEAFF.

A few counts support this clone. V usage is TRBV6-4 and J usage is TRBJ1-5, with D unresolved. Trimming took 3 bases from V and 2 from J, leaving 11 bases between them. The CDR3 is made up of 15 amino acids. CDR1 is MRHNA and CDR2 is SNTAGT in the germline V gene. CDR3 in DNA: TGTGCCAGCAGTGAGTACGGGGAGGGCAATCAGCCCCAGCATTTT. Protein product: CASSEYGEGNQPQHF.

CDR3 sequence reads: CASSLARSQPQHF. CDR3 DNA: TGTGCCAGCAGCTTAGCGCGGAGTCAGCCCCAGCATTTT. The rearrangement uses TRBV7-2 and TRBJ1-5; no reliable D call. The length of the CDR3 is 13 residues. Germline V gene data show CDR1 as SGHTA and CDR2 as FQGNSA. V shed 0 bases and J shed 6 bases, with 6 bases lying between them.

The rearrangement links TRBV4-1 to TRBJ1-2; maybe TRBD1 (5 bases). Trimming pared 1 base from V and 0 bases from J, leaving 9 bases between. Germline V gene data show CDR1 as MGHRA and CDR2 as YSYEKL. This CDR3 comprises 15 residues. As DNA, the CDR3 is TGCGCCAGCAGCCAAGGGCCAGGGACTAACTATGGCTACACCTTC. Its translation is CASSQGPGTNYGYTF.

The chain has TRBV25-1 and TRBJ2-7, with D possibly matching TRBD1 (5 bases). Germline-derived CDR1 and CDR2 are MGHDK and SYGVNS. Trimming took 5 bases from V and 3 from J, leaving 11 bases between them. The CDR3 consists of 13 residues. CDR3 nucleotides: TGTGCCAGCAGTAAGGCAGGGAACTACGAGCAGTACTTC. It yields the protein CASSKAGNYEQYF.

The chain uses TRBV2 and TRBJ1-5; possible D gene TRBD1, 6 bases. The CDR3 consists of 13 residues. The V gene lost 6 bases and the J gene lost 7 bases, with 13 bases spanning the gap. In germline, CDR1 is SNHLY, CDR2 FYNNEI. CDR3 sequence: CASRSTGPQPQHF. The CDR3 DNA reads as TGTGCCAGCAGGTCAACAGGGCCGCAGCCCCAGCATTTT.

The rearrangement links TRBV7-9 to TRBJ1-2; 7 bases agree with TRBD1. Germline V lookup: CDR1 SEHNR, CDR2 FQNEAQ (reference sequence). Losses at the gene ends were 3 bases for V and 7 bases for J; bases not matched to a gene: 11. The CDR3 contains 15 residues. The CDR3 DNA sequence: TGTGCCAGCAGCTTTTCGGGACAGCCGCTTGTTGGCTACACCTTC. Translating gives CASSFSGQPLVGYTF.

The chain uses TRBV4-1 and TRBJ1-5; 8 nucleotides align to TRBD1. The CDR3 is made up of 14 amino acids. V was clipped by 1 base and J by 7 bases; unmatched bases: 3. Germline CDR1 reads MGHRA; CDR2 reads YSYEKL. CDR3 sequence reads: CASSQGTGMQPQHF. The CDR3 DNA sequence: TGCGCCAGCAGCCAAGGGACAGGGATGCAGCCCCAGCATTTT.

This clone came up once. The V gene is TRBV9, the J gene TRBJ1-2; 10 nucleotides agree with TRBD1. The junction had 6 bases not matched to a gene; V was cut back by 0 bases and J by 7 bases. Per germline, CDR1 SGDLS and CDR2 YYNGEE. This CDR3 contains 15 residues. In DNA form, the CDR3 reads TGTGCCAGCAGCGTAGCTGGGACAGGGGCCCCTGGCTACACCTTC. Protein: CASSVAGTGAPGYTF.

The rearrangement links TRBV6-5 to TRBJ1-6; 7 nucleotides match TRBD1. The CDR3 extends over 15 amino acids. V dropped 4 bases and J dropped 7; count of bases not matched to a gene: 7. CDR1 is MNHEY and CDR2 is SVGAGI in the germline V gene. In DNA, the CDR3 is TGTGCCAGCAGTTCAACTACAGGGGTAAATTCACCCCTCCACTTT. Encoded protein: CASSSTTGVNSPLHF.

V and J are TRBV27 and TRBJ2-4, with a weak D call TRBD1 (7 bases). The CDR3 covers 13 residues. The V end lost 11 bases, the J end lost 6 bases, and 17 bases lay between the germline ends. Germline CDR1 MNHEY, CDR2 SMNVEV (reference sequence). The CDR3 loop reads CASRGVRLNIQYF. Here the CDR3 DNA reads TGTGCCTCCAGGGGGGTCCGGCTAAACATTCAGTACTTC.

The V call is TRBV7-9, the J call TRBJ2-3; 7 bases are shared with TRBD2. The V gene end was trimmed by 4 bases and the J gene end by 9 bases; junction bases not matched to a gene: 16. There are 16 residues in the CDR3. CDR1 SEHNR and CDR2 FQNEAQ come from the germline V gene (reference sequence). DNA for the CDR3: TGTGCCAGCAGCTCACCCCACGGACTAGAGTGTTGGACGCAGTATTTT. Translated, it gives CASSSPHGLECWTQYF.

The chain combines TRBV27 with TRBJ2-7, with D perhaps matching TRBD1 (5 bases). Germline loops: CDR1 MNHEY, CDR2 SMNVEV (reference sequence). The CDR3 runs 17 residues. V was clipped by 1 base and J by 9 bases, with 25 bases between them. The chain's CDR3 is CASSLLVKVTGPTRQYF. As DNA, the CDR3 is TGTGCCAGCAGTTTATTGGTTAAGGTAACAGGACCGACGAGGCAGTACTTC.

The rearrangement links TRBV5-4 to TRBJ2-7, with TRBD1 as a possible D gene (5 bases). CDR3 length: 14 amino acids. Germline lookup yields CDR1 SGHNT and CDR2 YYREEE (reference sequence). Trimming left V 4 bases short and J 3 bases short, with 14 bases between. Here the CDR3 DNA reads TGTGCCAGCAGCCGCGACAGTCACCGCTACGAGCAGTACTTC. Encoded protein: CASSRDSHRYEQYF.

This clone was seen a single time. This chain uses TRBV5-5 with TRBJ1-2; 8 nucleotides agree with TRBD1. The J segment lost 2 bases and the V segment lost 4 bases, leaving 4 bases of the junction unmatched. This CDR3 is 14 amino acids long. CDR1 SGHKS and CDR2 YYEKEE come from the germline V gene (reference sequence). CDR3 in DNA: TGTGCCAGCAGCAGCCGGACAGGGAACTATGGCTACACCTTC. Residues: CASSSRTGNYGYTF.

The V and J genes are TRBV2 and TRBJ1-3; TRBD1 might be the D (5 bases). Trimming pared 3 bases from V and 0 bases from J, leaving 12 bases between. Germline V gene lookup returns CDR1 SNHLY and CDR2 FYNNEI. The CDR3 spans 16 residues. Written as DNA, the CDR3 is TGTGCCAGCAGTGATAGGGGTTGGGGCTCTGGAAACACCATATATTTT. Protein sequence: CASSDRGWGSGNTIYF.